This T cell receptor (beta chain) was retrieved from a study of blood T cells in healthy people across ages. Study background: Capture by template switching was about one barcoded beta molecule per two T cells. General study points: Per-million-T-cell TCR beta diversity fell roughly linearly with age.

The CDR3 is 14 residues long. Germline CDR1 SGHRS, CDR2 YFSETQ. V lost 0 bases to trimming and J lost 2 bases, with 7 bases between them. A J-beta primer mix and a sample-barcoded 5' primer were used in a second PCR of about 6 to 12 cycles. TCRdb reanalysed the 5' RACE reads using MiXCR and keeps one entry per CDR3 protein. The repertoire holds approximately 690,000 distinct CDR3 sequences, with 40% to 50% as singletons. Concerning this clonotype: Its antigen is not identified.

The V call is TRBV5-1, the J call TRBJ2-3; D remains ambiguous. The receptor was derived from a man older than 75 in good health. What was sequenced was blood. CDR3 sequence: CASSLGYPTDTQYF. The CDR3 DNA sequence: TGCGCCAGCAGCTTGGGCTACCCCACAGATACGCAGTATTTT. Using reference TRBV5-1 and TRBJ2-3 for the parts outside the CDR3, the full variable domain is KAGVTQTPRYLIKTRGQQVTLSCSPISGHRSVSWYQQTPGQGLQFLFEYFSETQRNKGNFPGRFSGRQFSNSRSEMNVSTLELGDSALYLCASSLGYPTDTQYFGPGTRLTVL.